This T cell receptor (beta chain) was recorded in a study of OX40 agonist ivuxolimab in advanced cancers. On the study more broadly: Dose-escalation patients had hepatocellular carcinoma, melanoma, renal cell or head and neck cancer.

The CDR3 sequence is 14 residues long. With V trimmed by 6 bases and J by 6 bases, 9 bases remained unmatched. Germline-derived CDR1 and CDR2 are MNHEY and SMNVEV (reference sequence). To note about this clone: Its antigen is not known.

Autoimmune disease history or systemic immunosuppression disqualified patients. Study-level points and caveats: The antigen specificity of the peripheral T cells (those that were expanded) was not determined.

Generated by immunoSEQ multiplex PCR, the TCRdb table keeps only in-frame clones and is missing some. The data contain about 18,000 clones, roughly 88% of them singletons. The source material was CD4+ or CD8+ T cells sorted from blood, sampled in a trial of the OX40 agonist ivuxolimab. The clonotype comes from an adult with an advanced solid tumor such as melanoma, head and neck, liver or kidney cancer. The rearrangement links TRBV27 to TRBJ2-3; 7 bases fit TRBD2. The CDR3, as DNA: TGTGCCAGCAGGAATGGCGGGAGTTTGGATACGCAGTATTTT. Translating it yields CASRNGGSLDTQYF.